This T cell receptor (beta chain) derives from a study of shared clonotypes between healthy human individuals. Study-level background: A couple of female and a few male donors aged 18 to 49 were enrolled.

As to this clone: Other nucleotide sequences in the sample specify the same CDR3.

Subsets obtained from CD4+ cells comprised CD45RA+ naive and CD45RA-negative memory cells. The germline gives CDR1 SGHTA, CDR2 FQGNSA. The V gene lost 5 bases and the J gene lost 7 bases, with 5 bases spanning the gap. The CDR3 runs 11 residues. Authors' data handling: Filtering was not the same, since immunoSEQ gave junction-only sequences without quality scores. Repertoires were generated with immunoSEQ multiplex PCR, while TCRdb's copy carries only in-frame clones and drops some. The V and J calls and the clone size are those of that table, but D and trimming were determined from the DNA. This sample carries about 1.1 million clones, approximately 78% of them seen once, and the ten largest clones take under 0.6%.

This receptor was identified in a man aged 18 to 30 in good health. Some clones in this sample may be carry-over from other donors' samples. The rearrangement links TRBV7-2 to TRBJ2-2; no clear D gene. Material for sequencing was memory CD4+ T cells from PBMCs. Subset here: CD45RA-negative fraction. CDR3 in DNA: TGTGCCAGCAGCCTTCGCGGGGAGCTGTTTTTT. As protein: CASSLRGELFF.